A single sample is the source of the 24 T cell receptor beta chains below, sequenced in a study of T cells in AML relapse after transplant. Amplification used RNA template and a modified RACE PCR instead of multiplex PCR. One entry per CDR3 protein results from TCRdb running MiXCR on the PCR reads. The repertoire has some 3,500 distinct CDR3 sequences, about 10% of them found once; the top ten carry approximately 29%. This specimen consisted of bone marrow, either the whole sample or a sorted T cell fraction (not recorded which), obtained in complete remission. Receptors were obtained from a human donor who had a stem cell transplant for acute myeloid leukemia. A share of the T cells may be of graft donor origin.

By frequency in the sample, this clonotype is medium-sized. This sequence joins TRBV29-1 and TRBJ1-5; 10 bases are shared with TRBD1. After removal of 7 bases from V and 5 bases from J, the junction contained 8 bases not matched to a gene. This CDR3 is 14 amino acids long. The V gene's germline CDR1 is SQVTM and CDR2 ANQGSEA. CDR3 DNA: TGCAGCGCCGCGACAGGGGGCTGGGATCAGCCCCAGCATTTT. This sequence encodes CSAATGGWDQPQHF. The variable domain in full, completed from reference TRBV29-1 and TRBJ1-5, reads SAVISQKPSRDICQRGTSLTIQCQVDSQVTMMFWYRQQPGQSLTLIATANQGSEATYESGFVIDKFPISRPNLTFSTLTVSNMSPEDSSIYLCSAATGGWDQPQHFGDGTRLSIL.

This clonotype is labeled medium-sized. The rearrangement links TRBV15 to TRBJ2-1; D could derive from TRBD1 or TRBD2 (5 bases each). Looked up from germline, CDR1 is LNHNV and CDR2 is YYDKDF (reference sequence). Trimming shortened V by 1 base and J by 8 bases, and 9 bases separated the two germline ends. This CDR3 is built from 13 residues. The CDR3 nucleotides are TGTGCCACCAGCAGAGTTCGGGGCCATGAGCAGTTCTTC. Amino acids: CATSRVRGHEQFF.

In this sample, this clonotype is medium-sized (0.01 to 0.1%). V usage is TRBV7-9 and J usage is TRBJ2-3; D unclear. The CDR3 is 13 amino acids. Germline lookup yields CDR1 SEHNR and CDR2 FQNEAQ (reference sequence). Trimming stripped 5 bases from V and 5 bases from J, with 11 bases between. CDR3 loop: CASSPVTRDTQYF. Here the CDR3 DNA reads TGTGCCAGCAGCCCCGTGACCAGAGATACGCAGTATTTT.

This clonotype is medium-sized (0.01 to 0.1%) by share. V is TRBV10-3 and J is TRBJ1-5; D may be TRBD1 (5 bases). Trimming stripped 8 bases from V and 3 bases from J, with 14 bases between. The CDR3 is 14 residues long. In germline, CDR1 is ENHRY, CDR2 SYGVKD. CDR3 residues: CAISVGQPNQPQHF. CDR3 sequence (DNA): TGTGCCATCTCTGTGGGGCAGCCCAATCAGCCCCAGCATTTT.

This clonotype appeared once. The rearrangement uses TRBV24-1 and TRBJ2-2; D gene unclear. V was pared by 3 bases and J by 1 base, with 11 bases between. Per germline, CDR1 KGHDR and CDR2 SFDVKD. The CDR3 contains 16 residues. CDR3 nucleotides: TGTGCCACCAGTGATCCAAGCACCGGGAACACCGGGGAGCTGTTTTTT. Protein sequence: CATSDPSTGNTGELFF.

This clonotype came up a few times. The chain uses TRBV7-9 and TRBJ2-7; the D is unclear. In germline, CDR1 is SEHNR, CDR2 FQNEAQ (reference sequence). The V gene lost 3 bases and the J gene lost 1 base, with 16 bases spanning the gap. This CDR3 contains 16 residues. The CDR3 sequence is CASSFRAGLESYEQYF. The CDR3 coding sequence is TGTGCCAGCAGCTTCCGGGCCGGGTTAGAGTCCTACGAGCAGTACTTC.

The sample holds a few counts of this clonotype. The gene calls are TRBV7-2 and TRBJ2-1; TRBD1 or TRBD2 may be the D gene (5 bases each). Germline CDR1 is SGHTA and CDR2 is FQGNSA. This CDR3 spans 13 amino acids. Trimming removed 9 bases from V and 0 bases from J, with 9 bases in between. The CDR3 sequence: CASGTASYNEQFF. As DNA, the CDR3 is TGTGCCAGTGGGACCGCCTCCTACAATGAGCAGTTCTTC.

This clonotype is medium-sized (0.01 to 0.1%) by share. The chain employs TRBV29-1 and TRBJ2-1; 11 nucleotides align to TRBD2. This CDR3 has 15 residues. CDR1 and CDR2 (germline): SQVTM, ANQGSEA. J lost 3 bases, V lost 1 base, and 2 bases had no gene match. The CDR3 DNA follows: TGCAGCGTTGAAGTCGGGACTAGCGGCTACAATGAGCAGTTCTTC. This translates into CSVEVGTSGYNEQFF.

This clonotype is medium-sized within its sample. V is TRBV7-2 and J is TRBJ1-2; D is possibly TRBD1 (5 bases). The CDR3 sequence is 14 residues long. CDR1 SGHTA and CDR2 FQGNSA come from the germline V gene. V dropped 0 bases and J dropped 8 bases, with 13 bases sitting between them. CDR3 sequence: CASSLAGEGYGYTF. The CDR3, as DNA: TGTGCCAGCAGCTTAGCAGGGGAGGGGTACGGCTACACCTTC.

This clonotype is deemed medium-sized (0.01 to 0.1%). The chain carries TRBV6-4 and TRBJ2-3; 8 nucleotides agree with TRBD2. The CDR3 sequence is 14 residues long. Germline V gives CDR1 MRHNA, CDR2 SNTAGT. Trimming cost V 8 bases and J 1 base; bases outside gene matches: 5. The CDR3 spells CASSEAGGTDTQYF. DNA of the CDR3: TGTGCCAGCTCGGAAGCGGGAGGCACAGATACGCAGTATTTT.

This clonotype occurred a few times. The genes are TRBV5-1 and TRBJ2-5; D perhaps matches TRBD1 (7 bases). V shed 0 bases and J shed 4 bases, with 13 bases lying between them. The CDR3 is 15 residues long. CDR1 and CDR2 (germline): SGHRS, YFSETQ. CDR3 residues: CASSLVQGGGETQYF. In nucleotides, the CDR3 is TGCGCCAGCAGCTTGGTCCAGGGGGGTGGAGAGACCCAGTACTTC.

This clonotype came up many times. The genes are TRBV4-3 and TRBJ1-6; 8 bases are a match to TRBD1. CDR1 is LGHNA, CDR2 YSLEER, per germline. The V and J ends lost 1 base and 9 bases, in that order; junction bases with no gene match: 11. The CDR3 length is 17 residues. The CDR3 sequence: CASSQVGAGGDFSPLHF. In nucleotides, the CDR3 is TGCGCCAGCAGCCAAGTAGGGGCAGGGGGCGATTTTTCACCCCTCCACTTT.

With respect to this clonotype: One junction end disagrees with the germline gene, perhaps due to a read error. CDR3 DNA: TGTGCCAGCAGCCAAGTCTTACAGGATCTTTCTAGCACAGAAACGCAGTATTTT. This encodes CASSQVLQDLSSTETQYF. This chain links TRBV3-1 with TRBJ2-3; either TRBD1 or TRBD2 may fit D (5 bases each). Germline V gene lookup returns CDR1 LGHDT and CDR2 YNNKEL (reference sequence). This CDR3 has 18 amino acids.

This clonotype is labeled as medium-sized (0.01 to 0.1%). The rearrangement links TRBV10-3 to TRBJ2-7; 7 nucleotides agree with TRBD2. J gave up 5 bases and V 3 bases, and 13 bases lay outside the gene matches. The CDR3 has 16 residues. The germline CDR1 and CDR2 sequences are ENHRY and SYGVKD. CDR3 bases: TGTGCCATCAGTGACCGGGGTAATAGCGGGCCCCACGAGCAGTACTTC. This codes for CAISDRGNSGPHEQYF.

By share, this clonotype ranks as medium-sized. V is TRBV9 and J is TRBJ2-3, with TRBD2 matching over 11 bases. The V and J ends lost 0 bases and 1 base, in that order; junction bases with no gene match: 1. The CDR3 runs 16 residues. The germline gives CDR1 SGDLS, CDR2 YYNGEE. CDR3 residues: CASSVETSGGTDTQYF. The CDR3 coding sequence is TGTGCCAGCAGCGTAGAGACTAGCGGGGGCACAGATACGCAGTATTTT.

Within the sample, this clonotype is medium-sized (0.01 to 0.1%). The V and J genes are TRBV3-1 and TRBJ2-3; D ambiguous. V lost 0 bases and J lost 3, with 13 bases in between. Per germline, CDR1 LGHDT and CDR2 YNNKEL (reference sequence). The CDR3 has 16 amino acids. CDR3 loop: CASSQEWAELTDTQYF. The CDR3 coding sequence is TGTGCCAGCAGCCAAGAGTGGGCGGAGTTGACAGATACGCAGTATTTT.

By frequency in the sample, this clonotype is medium-sized. The V gene is TRBV20-1, the J gene TRBJ2-7, with 7 positions matching TRBD2. The J segment lost 3 bases and the V segment lost 2 bases, leaving 4 bases of the junction unmatched. Germline V CDR1 and CDR2: DFQATT, SNEGSKA (reference sequence). CDR3 length equals 13 residues. CDR3: CSARKTSYYEQYF. CDR3 coding DNA: TGCAGTGCTAGAAAGACTAGCTACTACGAGCAGTACTTC.

The chain has TRBV7-2 and TRBJ2-5, with 14 bases matching TRBD2. This CDR3 contains 19 residues. Germline-derived CDR1 and CDR2 are SGHTA and FQGNSA. With 7 bases clipped from V and 7 bases from J, the junction kept 20 bases outside the gene matches. This CDR3 is CASTPDGTSGGPTEGTQYF. The DNA for the CDR3 is TGTGCCAGCACCCCCGACGGGACTAGCGGGGGCCCGACGGAGGGGACCCAGTACTTC.

The gene calls are TRBV28 and TRBJ2-2; 8 bases agree with TRBD1. Trimming removed 3 bases from V and 5 bases from J; junction bases left unmatched: 5. The CDR3 sequence is 15 residues long. CDR1 is MDHEN, CDR2 SYDVKM, per germline. The CDR3 is CASSLSGGMTGELFF. CDR3 bases: TGTGCCAGCAGTTTGTCAGGGGGCATGACCGGGGAGCTGTTTTTT.

This clonotype is medium-sized. The chain combines TRBV5-1 with TRBJ1-4, with D maybe TRBD1 (6 bases). Germline V lookup: CDR1 SGHRS, CDR2 YFSETQ. The CDR3 length is 15 residues. The V end lost 3 bases, the J end lost 1 base, and 10 bases lay between the germline ends. The CDR3 nucleotides are TGCGCCAGCAGCTCGGAGGGACAAACTAATGAAAAACTGTTTTTT. Translated: CASSSEGQTNEKLFF.

By proportion, this clonotype is medium-sized. The V call is TRBV29-1, the J call TRBJ1-1, with D possibly being TRBD1 (5 bases). Germline V gene sequence: CDR1 SQVTM, CDR2 ANQGSEA. Trimming pared 3 bases from V and 7 bases from J, leaving 12 bases between. CDR3 length: 12 residues. Here the CDR3 DNA reads TGCAGCGTTGATGCGGGGGTTGGTGAAGCTTTCTTT. As protein: CSVDAGVGEAFF.

As concerns this clonotype: With a much larger clone just one base away, this may be a read error. CDR3 DNA sequence: TGCAGTGCTGGAGTGGCACGGAACTACGAGCAGTACTTC. Its translation: CSAGVARNYEQYF. The chain uses TRBV20-1 and TRBJ2-7; the D is unclear. The germline V gene has CDR1 DFQATT and CDR2 SNEGSKA (reference sequence). The CDR3 has 13 amino acids. Trimming removed 5 bases at V and 3 bases at J, with 14 bases between.

This clonotype has ten or more counts. Here the CDR3 DNA reads TGCGCCAGCAGCCAAAGACCAGATACGGGACGCTACGAGCAGTACTTC. Its protein is CASSQRPDTGRYEQYF. The chain employs TRBV4-1 and TRBJ2-7; D is tentatively TRBD1 or TRBD2 (5 bases each). Per the germline V gene, CDR1 is MGHRA and CDR2 is YSYEKL. The CDR3 has 16 residues. Trimming removed 2 bases at V and 3 bases at J, with 17 bases between.

This clonotype was recorded at least ten times. This chain links TRBV7-9 with TRBJ2-3; D is possibly TRBD1 (6 bases). V was pared by 1 base and J by 2 bases, with 10 bases between. This CDR3 is 15 amino acids long. Germline assignment: CDR1 SEHNR and CDR2 FQNEAQ (reference sequence). CDR3 region: CASSLGDTHTDTQYF. The CDR3 DNA reads TGTGCCAGCAGCTTAGGGGACACCCACACAGATACGCAGTATTTT.